Listed below are T cell receptor beta chains from one sample, sequenced in a study of blood T cells in healthy people across ages. TCRdb recomputed calls from the 5' RACE reads with MiXCR, one row per CDR3 protein. The sample includes roughly 900,000 distinct CDR3 sequences, under 35% of them seen just once. The sequencing sample was made of blood. These receptors all stem from a woman aged 80 or over in good health. Both conserved end residues are trimmed from each CDR3.

J: TRBJ1-2
V: TRBV14
CDR3: ASSQGEWGENGYT

J: TRBJ2-3
V: TRBV6-2/TRBV6-3
CDR3: ASRPASSRTDTQY

J: TRBJ2-1
V: TRBV5-1
CDR3: ASSYEVAGVNEQF

J: TRBJ2-3
V: TRBV20-1
CDR3: SASNRGGALDTQY

J: TRBJ2-1
V: TRBV6-2/TRBV6-3
CDR3: ASSYRGGVYNEQF

J: TRBJ1-5
V: TRBV7-9
CDR3: ASSFSGGGNQPQH

J: TRBJ2-1
V: TRBV6-4
CDR3: ASSDGRTGNNEQF

J: TRBJ2-7
V: TRBV28
CDR3: ASSFGQLYEQY

J: TRBJ2-7
V: TRBV5-1
CDR3: ASSLEGGLSYEQY

J: TRBJ2-7
V: TRBV7-9
CDR3: ASTKLAGLLSYEQY

J: TRBJ1-4
V: TRBV6-2/TRBV6-3
CDR3: ASRPGHLATNEKLF

J: TRBJ2-5
V: TRBV7-2
CDR3: ASSRGGTGRETQY

J: TRBJ1-2
V: TRBV4-2
CDR3: ASSQDRKVGYGYT

J: TRBJ2-3
V: TRBV19
CDR3: ASSKSRDRGDTQY

J: TRBJ2-7
V: TRBV20-1
CDR3: SARGEAGGQNEQY

J: TRBJ2-7
V: TRBV21-1
CDR3: ASIPGQGAYEQY

J: NA
V: TRBV10-2
CDR3: AARDSIPETQY

J: TRBJ2-3
V: TRBV14
CDR3: ASSRIGQNTDTQY

J: TRBJ2-3
V: TRBV7-2
CDR3: ASRGGLGGGARSTDTQY

J: TRBJ2-3
V: TRBV7-2
CDR3: ASSLLGHQGDTQY

J: TRBJ2-3
V: TRBV20-1
CDR3: SANIAGGPGGQY

J: TRBJ2-7
V: TRBV7-9
CDR3: ASSLLSGTYEQY

J: TRBJ1-1
V: TRBV6-2/TRBV6-3
CDR3: ASSYWYTEAF

J: TRBJ2-1
V: TRBV14
CDR3: ASSQSAGSYNEQF

J: TRBJ1-5
V: TRBV20-1
CDR3: SARASLQGRPQH

J: NA
V: TRBV29-1
CDR3: SVAPNSGPRETQY

J: TRBJ2-5
V: TRBV28
CDR3: ASSPQQGSVETQY

J: TRBJ1-4
V: TRBV2
CDR3: ASSITSQAGEKLF

J: TRBJ1-5
V: TRBV6-1
CDR3: ASSETDGNQPQH